The source of this T cell receptor beta chain is a study of cytomegalovirus exposure and HLA in healthy donors. Study-wide results and caveats: Listed as cytomegalovirus-associated were more than 150 TCR beta chains. Later work found that TCR association rates differed between HLA loci; DRB1 had the most and HLA-C the fewest.

Points on this clone: The antigen remains unidentified. Germline is not matched at one junction end, which may reflect a read error.

CDR1 KGHSH and CDR2 LQKENI come from the germline V gene. The CDR3 sequence is 16 residues long. This PCR relied on a set of 60 Vbeta primers and 13 Jbeta primers. Repertoires were generated with immunoSEQ multiplex PCR, while TCRdb's copy carries only in-frame clones and drops some. The sample carries about 100,000 clones, 79% recorded once. V and J are TRBV18 and TRBJ2-6; D may be TRBD1 (6 bases). The sequence derives from a female donor in good health and CMV-seropositive. Sequenced: PBMCs. This CDR3 reads CASSLSRGSGANGLTF. The CDR3 nucleotides read TGTGCCAGCTCACTGTCCAGGGGTTCTGGGGCCAACGGCCTGACTTTC.